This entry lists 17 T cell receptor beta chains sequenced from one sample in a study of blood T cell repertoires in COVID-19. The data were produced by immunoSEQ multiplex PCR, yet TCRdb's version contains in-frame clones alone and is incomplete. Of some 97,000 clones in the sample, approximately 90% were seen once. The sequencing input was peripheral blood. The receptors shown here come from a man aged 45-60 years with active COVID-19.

The CDR3, as DNA: TGTGCCAGCAGTGTAGGGACTAGCCCTTACAATGAGCAGTTCTTC. Its translation: CASSVGTSPYNEQFF. This chain joins TRBV27 and TRBJ2-1, with 9 bases aligning to TRBD2. This CDR3 contains 15 residues. The V gene end was trimmed by 5 bases and the J gene end by 4 bases; junction bases not matched to a gene: 6. Germline V gives CDR1 MNHEY, CDR2 SMNVEV (reference sequence).

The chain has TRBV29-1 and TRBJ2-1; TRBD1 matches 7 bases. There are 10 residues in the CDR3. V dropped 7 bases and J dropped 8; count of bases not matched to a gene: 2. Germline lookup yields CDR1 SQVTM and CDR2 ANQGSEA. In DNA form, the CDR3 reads TGCAGCGCCGGACAGGATGAGCAGTTCTTC. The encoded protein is CSAGQDEQFF.

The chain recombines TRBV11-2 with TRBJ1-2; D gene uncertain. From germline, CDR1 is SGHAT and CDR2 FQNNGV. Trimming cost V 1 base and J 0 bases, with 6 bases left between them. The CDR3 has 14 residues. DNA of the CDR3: TGTGCCAGCAGCTTAGGTTACTCTAACTATGGCTACACCTTC. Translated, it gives CASSLGYSNYGYTF.

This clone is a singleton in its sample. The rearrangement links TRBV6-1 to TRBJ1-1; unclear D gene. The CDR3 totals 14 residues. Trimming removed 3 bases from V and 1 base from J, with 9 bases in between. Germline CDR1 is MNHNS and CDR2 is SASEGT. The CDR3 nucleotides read TGTGCCAGCAGTGAGGCCCCTGGGAACACTGAAGCTTTCTTT. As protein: CASSEAPGNTEAFF.

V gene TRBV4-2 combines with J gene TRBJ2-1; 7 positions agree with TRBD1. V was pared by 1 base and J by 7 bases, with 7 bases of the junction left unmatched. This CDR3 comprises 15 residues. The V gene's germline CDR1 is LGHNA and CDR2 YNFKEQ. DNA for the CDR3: TGTGCCAGCAGCCAAGGCCGCCGGACAGGTAATGAGCAGTTCTTC. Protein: CASSQGRRTGNEQFF.

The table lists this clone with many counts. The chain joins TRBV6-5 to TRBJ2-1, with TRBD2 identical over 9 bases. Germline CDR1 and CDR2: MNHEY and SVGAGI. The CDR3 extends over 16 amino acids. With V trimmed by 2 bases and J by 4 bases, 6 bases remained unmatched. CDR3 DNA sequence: TGTGCCAGCAGTTACGATATGCTAGCGGGGTACAATGAGCAGTTCTTC. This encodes CASSYDMLAGYNEQFF.

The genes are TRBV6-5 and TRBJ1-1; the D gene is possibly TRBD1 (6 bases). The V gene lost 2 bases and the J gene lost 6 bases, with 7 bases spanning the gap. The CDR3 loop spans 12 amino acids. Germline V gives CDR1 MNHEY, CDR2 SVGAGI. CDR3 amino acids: CASSYQGSEAFF. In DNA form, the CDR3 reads TGTGCCAGCAGTTACCAGGGGTCTGAAGCTTTCTTT.

This chain's CDR3 is CASSLALEGELFF. CDR3 bases: TGTGCCAGCAGCTTAGCCCTTGAGGGGGAGCTGTTTTTT. The J gene is TRBJ2-2, the V gene TRBV7-8; D remains unclear. Germline CDR1 and CDR2: SGHVS and FQNEAQ. This CDR3 has 13 residues. V dropped 0 bases and J dropped 8 bases, with 7 bases sitting between them. The full variable domain, completed using reference TRBV7-8 and TRBJ2-2, is GAGVSQSPRYKVAKRGQDVALRCDPISGHVSLFWYQQALGQGPEFLTYFQNEAQLDKSGLPSDRFFAERPEGSVSTLKIQRTQQEDSAVYLCASSLALEGELFFGEGSRLTVL.

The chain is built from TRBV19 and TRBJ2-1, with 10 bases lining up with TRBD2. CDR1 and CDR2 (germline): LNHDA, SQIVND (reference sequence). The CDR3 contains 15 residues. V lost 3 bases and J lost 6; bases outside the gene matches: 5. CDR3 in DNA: TGTGCCAGTAGTATTTCTCTAGCGGGGGCCAATGAGCAGTTCTTC. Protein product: CASSISLAGANEQFF.

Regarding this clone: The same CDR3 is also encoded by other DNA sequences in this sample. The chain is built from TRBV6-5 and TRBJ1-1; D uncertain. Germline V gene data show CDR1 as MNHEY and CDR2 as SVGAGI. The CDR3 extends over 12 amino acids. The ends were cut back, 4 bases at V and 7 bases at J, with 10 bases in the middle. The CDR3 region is CASSSPGSEAFF. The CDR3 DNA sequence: TGTGCCAGCAGTTCCCCCGGGAGTGAAGCTTTCTTT.

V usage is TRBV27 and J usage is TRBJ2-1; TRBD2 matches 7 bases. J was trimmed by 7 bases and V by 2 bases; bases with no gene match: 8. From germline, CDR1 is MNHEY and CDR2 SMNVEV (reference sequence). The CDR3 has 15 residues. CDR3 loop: CASSLEGEGLNEQFF. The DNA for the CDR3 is TGTGCCAGCAGTTTAGAAGGGGAGGGCCTTAATGAGCAGTTCTTC.

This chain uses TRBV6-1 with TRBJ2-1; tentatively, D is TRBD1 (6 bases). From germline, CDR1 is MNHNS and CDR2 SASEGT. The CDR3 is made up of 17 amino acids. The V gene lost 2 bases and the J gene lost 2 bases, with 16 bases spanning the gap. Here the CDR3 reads CASSEQLYREAYNEQFF. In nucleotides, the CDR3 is TGTGCCAGCAGTGAACAGTTGTACAGGGAAGCCTACAATGAGCAGTTCTTC.

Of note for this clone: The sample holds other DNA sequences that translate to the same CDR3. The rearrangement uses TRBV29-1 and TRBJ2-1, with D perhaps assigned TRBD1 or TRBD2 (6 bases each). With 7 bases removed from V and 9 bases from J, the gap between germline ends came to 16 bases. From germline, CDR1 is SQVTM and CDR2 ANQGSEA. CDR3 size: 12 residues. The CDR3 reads CSAGASAGEQFF. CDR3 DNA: TGCAGCGCAGGGGCTAGCGCGGGTGAGCAGTTCTTC.

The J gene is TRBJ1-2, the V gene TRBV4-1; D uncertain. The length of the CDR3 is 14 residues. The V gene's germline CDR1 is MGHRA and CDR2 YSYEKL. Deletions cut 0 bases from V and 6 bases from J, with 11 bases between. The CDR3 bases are TGCGCCAGCAGCCAAGATCGACTGGGTAATGGCTACACCTTC. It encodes CASSQDRLGNGYTF.

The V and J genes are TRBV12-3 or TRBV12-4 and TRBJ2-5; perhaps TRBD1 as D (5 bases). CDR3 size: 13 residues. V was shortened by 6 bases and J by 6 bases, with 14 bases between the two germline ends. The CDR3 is CASSQDSPKTQYF. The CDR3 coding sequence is TGTGCCAGCAGCCAAGACAGCCCGAAGACCCAGTACTTC.

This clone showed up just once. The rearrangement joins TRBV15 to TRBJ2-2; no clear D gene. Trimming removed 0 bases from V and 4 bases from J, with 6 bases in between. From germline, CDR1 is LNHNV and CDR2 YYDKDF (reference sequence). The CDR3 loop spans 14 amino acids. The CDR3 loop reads CATSRDLFTGELFF. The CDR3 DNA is TGTGCCACCAGCAGAGATCTCTTCACCGGGGAGCTGTTTTTT.

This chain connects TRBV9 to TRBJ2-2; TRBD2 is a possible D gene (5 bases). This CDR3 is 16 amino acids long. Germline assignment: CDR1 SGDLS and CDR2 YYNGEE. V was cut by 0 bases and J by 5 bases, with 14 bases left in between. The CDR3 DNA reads TGTGCCAGCAGCGTAGGTACGGAGGATTGGACCGGGGAGCTGTTTTTT. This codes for CASSVGTEDWTGELFF.